Reported below is one T cell receptor beta chain. As yet, its antigen is unknown. This entry belongs to a study of CD8+ T cells in alopecia areata. In the study overall: For 6 to 18 months, tofacitinib was taken, and 6 months off drug followed.

Unmatched junction bases numbered 2, after V lost 1 base and J lost 4 bases. From germline, CDR1 is SGDLS and CDR2 YYNGEE. This CDR3 is built from 14 residues. RNA was isolated and reverse transcribed to cDNA, the sequencing template. Assay: immunoSEQ multiplex PCR; the TCRdb copy retains only in-frame clones and omits some. The sample records a few hundred thousand clones, roughly two fifths being singletons. Study conclusions and caveats: It was less clear whether patients shared TCRs than it was in mice, possibly because of HLA. Tofacitinib did not eliminate many expanded lesional clones from scalp or blood.

The treatment: oral pan-JAK inhibitor, 5-10 mg twice daily. The clonotype was recovered from a human donor with alopecia areata. This rearrangement joins TRBV9 to TRBJ2-5; 9 positions agree with TRBD1. The sample in question was CD4+ T cells sorted from blood, obtained between weeks 30 and 35, from a patient treated with tofacitinib. The CDR3 here is CASSVRDRAETQYF. For the CDR3, the DNA is TGTGCCAGCAGCGTACGGGACAGGGCAGAGACCCAGTACTTC.